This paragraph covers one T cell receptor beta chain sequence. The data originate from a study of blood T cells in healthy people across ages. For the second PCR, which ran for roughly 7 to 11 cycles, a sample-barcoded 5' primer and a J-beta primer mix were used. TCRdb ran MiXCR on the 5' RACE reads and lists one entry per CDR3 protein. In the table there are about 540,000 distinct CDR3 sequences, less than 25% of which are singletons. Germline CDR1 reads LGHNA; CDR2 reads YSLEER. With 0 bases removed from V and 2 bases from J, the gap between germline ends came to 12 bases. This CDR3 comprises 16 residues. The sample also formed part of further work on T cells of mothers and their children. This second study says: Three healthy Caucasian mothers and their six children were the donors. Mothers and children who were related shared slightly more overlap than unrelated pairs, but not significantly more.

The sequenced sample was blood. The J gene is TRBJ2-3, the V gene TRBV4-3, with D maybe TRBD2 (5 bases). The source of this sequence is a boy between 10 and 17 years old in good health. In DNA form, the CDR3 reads TGCGCCAGCAGCCAAGAGGCAGGACTCTACACAGATACGCAGTATTTT. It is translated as CASSQEAGLYTDTQYF.